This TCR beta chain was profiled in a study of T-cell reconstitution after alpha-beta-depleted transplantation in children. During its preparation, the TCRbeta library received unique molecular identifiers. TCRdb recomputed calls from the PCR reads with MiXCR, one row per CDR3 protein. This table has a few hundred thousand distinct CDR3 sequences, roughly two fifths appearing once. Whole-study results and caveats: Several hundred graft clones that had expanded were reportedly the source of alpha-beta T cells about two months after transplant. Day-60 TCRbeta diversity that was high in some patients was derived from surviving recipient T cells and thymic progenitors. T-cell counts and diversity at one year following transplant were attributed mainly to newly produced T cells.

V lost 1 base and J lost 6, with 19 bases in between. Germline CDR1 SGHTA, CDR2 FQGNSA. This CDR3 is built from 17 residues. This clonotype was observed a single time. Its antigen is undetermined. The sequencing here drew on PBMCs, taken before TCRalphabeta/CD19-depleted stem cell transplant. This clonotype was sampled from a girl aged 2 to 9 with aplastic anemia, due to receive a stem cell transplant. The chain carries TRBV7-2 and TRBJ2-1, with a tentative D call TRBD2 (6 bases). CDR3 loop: CASSLGWLASAGNEQFF. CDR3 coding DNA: TGTGCCAGCAGCTTAGGGTGGTTGGCCTCAGCGGGCAATGAGCAGTTCTTC.